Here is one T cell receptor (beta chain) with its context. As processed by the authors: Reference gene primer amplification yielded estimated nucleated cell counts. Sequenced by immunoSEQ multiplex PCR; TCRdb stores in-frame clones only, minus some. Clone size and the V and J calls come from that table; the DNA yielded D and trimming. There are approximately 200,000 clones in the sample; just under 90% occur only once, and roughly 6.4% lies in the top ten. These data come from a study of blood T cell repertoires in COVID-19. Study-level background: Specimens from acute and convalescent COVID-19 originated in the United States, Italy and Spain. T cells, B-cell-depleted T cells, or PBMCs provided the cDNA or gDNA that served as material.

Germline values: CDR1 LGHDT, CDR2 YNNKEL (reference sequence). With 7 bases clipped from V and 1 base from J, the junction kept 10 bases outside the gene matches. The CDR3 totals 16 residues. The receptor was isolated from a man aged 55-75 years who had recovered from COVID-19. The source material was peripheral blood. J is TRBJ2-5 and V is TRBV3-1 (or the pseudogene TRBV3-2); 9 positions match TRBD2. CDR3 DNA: TGTGCCAGCAAAAGTGACAGCGGGGGGCCCCAAGAGACCCAGTACTTC. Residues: CASKSDSGGPQETQYF.